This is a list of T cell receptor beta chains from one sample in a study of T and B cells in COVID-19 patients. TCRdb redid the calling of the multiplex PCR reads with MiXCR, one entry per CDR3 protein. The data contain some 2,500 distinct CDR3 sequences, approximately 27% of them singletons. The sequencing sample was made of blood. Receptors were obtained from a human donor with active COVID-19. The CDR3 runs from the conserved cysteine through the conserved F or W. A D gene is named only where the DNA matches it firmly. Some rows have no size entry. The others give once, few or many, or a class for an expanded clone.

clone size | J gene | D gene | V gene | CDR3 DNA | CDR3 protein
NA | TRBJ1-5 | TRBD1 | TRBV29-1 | TGCAGCGTGCTACACGGGACAGGGGGGAGCAATCAGCCCCAGCATTTT | CSVLHGTGGSNQPQHF
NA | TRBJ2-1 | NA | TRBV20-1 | TGCAGTGCGAGACAGACTACCTACAATGAGCAGTTCTTC | CSARQTTYNEQFF
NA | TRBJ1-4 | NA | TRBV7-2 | TGTGCCAGCAGCTTACAGGGCAGAGCTAATGAAAAACTGTTTTTT | CASSLQGRANEKLFF
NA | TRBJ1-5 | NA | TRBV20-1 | TGCAGTGCTAGAGATCGGGGAAAGGGCAATCAGCCCCAGCATTTT | CSARDRGKGNQPQHF
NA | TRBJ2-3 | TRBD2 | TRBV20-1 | TGCAGTGCTGAAATTTGGACTAGCGGGGGGGGGCTTAGCACAGATACGCAGTATTTT | CSAEIWTSGGGLSTDTQYF
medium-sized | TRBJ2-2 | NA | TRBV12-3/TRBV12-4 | TGTGCCAGCAGCCTTTTGAGGACCGGGGAGCTGTTTTTT | CASSLLRTGELFF
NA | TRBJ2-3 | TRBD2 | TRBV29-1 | TGCAGCGTTGGGGGACTAGCGGATCTAGATACGCAGTATTTT | CSVGGLADLDTQYF
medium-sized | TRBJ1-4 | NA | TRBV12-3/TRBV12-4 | TGTGCCAGCAGTGCCGGACAAGCAACTAATGAAAAACTGTTTTTT | CASSAGQATNEKLFF
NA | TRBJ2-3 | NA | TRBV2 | TGTGCCAGCTGGGGGGCCATCAGGGGAGCGCAGTATTTT | CASWGAIRGAQYF
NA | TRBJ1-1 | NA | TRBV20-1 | TGCAGTGCTAGAGATTTACGGGACACTGAAGCTTTCTTT | CSARDLRDTEAFF
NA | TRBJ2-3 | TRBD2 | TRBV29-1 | TGCAGCGTTGTCCTAGGACTAGCGGGAGCTCAAGATACGCAGTATTTT | CSVVLGLAGAQDTQYF
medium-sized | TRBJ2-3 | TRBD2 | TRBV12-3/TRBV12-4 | TGTGCCACCGGAGCGGGAGCCACAGATACGCAGTATTTT | CATGAGATDTQYF
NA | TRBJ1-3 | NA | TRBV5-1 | TGCGCCAGCAGCCCGACAGTCTCTGGAAACACCATATATTTT | CASSPTVSGNTIYF
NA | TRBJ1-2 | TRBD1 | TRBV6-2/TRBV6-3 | TGTGCCAGCACCCAGGGACAGGGCTATTATGGCTACACCTTC | CASTQGQGYYGYTF
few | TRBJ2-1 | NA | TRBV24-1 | TGTGCCACCAGTGATAAACAGGGCCTTCCCTACAATGAGCAGTTCTTC | CATSDKQGLPYNEQFF
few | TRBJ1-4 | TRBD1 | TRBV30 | TGTGCCTGGCGCAAACCCGGGACAGGAGATGAAAAACTGTTTTTT | CAWRKPGTGDEKLFF
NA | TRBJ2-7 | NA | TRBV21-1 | TGTGCCAGCAGCAAAGCGCTTGGACTAGCGAACTCCTACGAGCAGTACTTC | CASSKALGLANSYEQYF
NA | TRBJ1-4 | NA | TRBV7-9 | TGTGCCAGCAGCTTAGGCGTGGGGGTGGAAAAACTGTTTTTT | CASSLGVGVEKLFF
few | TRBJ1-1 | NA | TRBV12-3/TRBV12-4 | TGTGCCAGCAGTATCGGGGTAGGCACTGAAGCTTTCTTT | CASSIGVGTEAFF
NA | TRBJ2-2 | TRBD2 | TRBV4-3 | TGCGCCAGCAGCCAAGAGAGACTAGCGGGGGGGGGAACCGGGGAGCTGTTTTTT | CASSQERLAGGGTGELFF
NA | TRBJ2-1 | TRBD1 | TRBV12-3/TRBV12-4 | TGTGCCAGCAGAAGACAGGGGGCGGTATCTCAGTTCTTC | CASRRQGAVSQFF
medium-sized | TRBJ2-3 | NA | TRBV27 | TGTGCCAGCAGTCCCCCCCCCGATACGCAGTATTTT | CASSPPPDTQYF
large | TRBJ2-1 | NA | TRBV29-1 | TGCAGCGTTACACAGGAGATCTTACTCAATGAGCAGTTCTTC | CSVTQEILLNEQFF
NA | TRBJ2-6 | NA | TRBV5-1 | TGCGCCAGCAGCTTGGGCGGTCCCTCTGGGGCCAACGTCCTGACTTTC | CASSLGGPSGANVLTF
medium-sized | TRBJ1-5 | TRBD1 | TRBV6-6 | TGTGCCAGCAGCTTAGGGAGGGGACAGGGCTATCAGCCCCAGCATTTT | CASSLGRGQGYQPQHF
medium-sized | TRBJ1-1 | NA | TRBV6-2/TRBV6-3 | TGTGCCAGCATCAAAGAGGCAGGGGTGTACACTGAAGCTTTCTTT | CASIKEAGVYTEAFF
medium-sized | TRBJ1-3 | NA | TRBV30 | TGTGCCTGGAACGCGGAGGTTGGAAACACCATATATTTT | CAWNAEVGNTIYF
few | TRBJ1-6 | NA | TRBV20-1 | TGCAGTGCTCGAAGAGAGCTCCTGGGTTCACCCCTCCACTTT | CSARRELLGSPLHF
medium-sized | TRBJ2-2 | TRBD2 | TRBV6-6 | TGTGCCAGCAGTTCCCGACTAGCGGGGGCCACCGGGGAGCTGTTTTTT | CASSSRLAGATGELFF
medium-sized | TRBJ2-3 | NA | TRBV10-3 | TGTGCCATCAGTGCTGGGAATGCAGATACGCAGTATTTT | CAISAGNADTQYF
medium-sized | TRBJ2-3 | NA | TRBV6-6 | TGTGCCAGCAGTTACTCGGGCCAGGGAAGAGATACGCAGTATTTT | CASSYSGQGRDTQYF
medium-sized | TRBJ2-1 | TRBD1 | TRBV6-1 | TGTGCCAGCACCCGACAGGGGGGCTACAATGAGCAGTTCTTC | CASTRQGGYNEQFF
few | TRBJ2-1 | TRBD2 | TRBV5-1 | TGCGCCAGCAGCCTCGGGACTAGCGGGATCAATGAGCAGTTCTTC | CASSLGTSGINEQFF
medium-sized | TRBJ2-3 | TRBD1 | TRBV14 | TGTGCCAGCAGCCAGACACCAGGACAGGGGATGAGACTAACAGATACGCAGTATTTT | CASSQTPGQGMRLTDTQYF
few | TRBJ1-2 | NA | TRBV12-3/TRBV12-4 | TGTGCCAGCAGTTCCGGGTACGGCGGCTACACCTTC | CASSSGYGGYTF
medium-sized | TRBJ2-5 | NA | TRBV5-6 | TGTGCCAGCAGCTTTTTCGGGACAATCAACTTC | CASSFFGTINF
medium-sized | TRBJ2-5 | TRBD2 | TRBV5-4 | TGTGCCAGCAGCTTGTTTTTGGCGGGAGGCACAGAGACCCAGTACTTC | CASSLFLAGGTETQYF
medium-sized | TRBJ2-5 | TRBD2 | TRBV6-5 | TGTGCCAGCAGTTACCGGCTAGCGGGGGAAGAGACCCAGTACTTC | CASSYRLAGEETQYF
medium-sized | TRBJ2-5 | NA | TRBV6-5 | TGTGCCAGCAGTTACCCGGATCAGGAGGTGGAGACCCAGTACTTC | CASSYPDQEVETQYF
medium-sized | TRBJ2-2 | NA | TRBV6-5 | TGTGCCAGCAACCGACAGGCTATCGCGAACACCGGGGAGCTGTTTTTT | CASNRQAIANTGELFF
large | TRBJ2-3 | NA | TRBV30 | TGTGCCTGGAGGCGGCCGGGGGCGTTCTTCACAGATACGCAGTATTTT | CAWRRPGAFFTDTQYF
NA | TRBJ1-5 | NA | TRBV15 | TGTGCCACCAGCAGAGAGCGAGGGACACTTTATCAGCCCCAGCATTTT | CATSRERGTLYQPQHF
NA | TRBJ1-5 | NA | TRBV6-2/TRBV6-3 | TGTGCCAGCAGTAATCTTCCCGATCAGCCCCAGCATTTT | CASSNLPDQPQHF
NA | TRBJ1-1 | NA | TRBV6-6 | TGTGCCACTACCGGGGGACTTTTGGGCACTGAAGCTTTCTTT | CATTGGLLGTEAFF
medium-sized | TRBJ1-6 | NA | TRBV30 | TGTGCCTGGAGTGTATACGGGGGACGTAATTCACCCCTCCACTTT | CAWSVYGGRNSPLHF